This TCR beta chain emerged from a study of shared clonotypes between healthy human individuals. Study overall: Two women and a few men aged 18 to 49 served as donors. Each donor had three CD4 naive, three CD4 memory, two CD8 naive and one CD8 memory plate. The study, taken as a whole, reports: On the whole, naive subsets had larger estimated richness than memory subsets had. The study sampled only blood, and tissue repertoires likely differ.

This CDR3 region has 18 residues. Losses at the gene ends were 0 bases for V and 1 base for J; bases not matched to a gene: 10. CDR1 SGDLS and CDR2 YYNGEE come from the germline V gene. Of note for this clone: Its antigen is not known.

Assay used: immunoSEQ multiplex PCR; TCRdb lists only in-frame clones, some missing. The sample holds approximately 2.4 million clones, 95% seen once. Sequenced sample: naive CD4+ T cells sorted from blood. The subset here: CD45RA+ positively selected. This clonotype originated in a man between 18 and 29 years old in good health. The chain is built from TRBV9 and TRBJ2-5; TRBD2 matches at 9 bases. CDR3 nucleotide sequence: TGTGCCAGCAGCGTAGGGACTAGCGTTACGGCACGCCAAGAGACCCAGTACTTC. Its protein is CASSVGTSVTARQETQYF.